One sample yielded the 27 T cell receptor beta chains listed below, sequenced in a study of cytomegalovirus exposure and HLA in healthy donors. 60 Vbeta and 13 Jbeta primers were used in PCR. Repertoires were generated with immunoSEQ multiplex PCR, while TCRdb's copy carries only in-frame clones and drops some. Its listing shows tens of thousands of clones. Sequencing was performed on PBMCs. The source is a woman aged 35 to 49 in good health and CMV-seronegative.

The chain joins TRBV18 to TRBJ2-2, with 7 nucleotides matching TRBD1. Germline CDR1 is KGHSH and CDR2 is LQKENI. This CDR3 has 16 amino acids. The V and J ends lost 4 bases and 0 bases, in that order; junction bases with no gene match: 5. As DNA, the CDR3 is TGTGCCAGCTCACTCCTCAGGGGGACGAACACCGGGGAGCTGTTTTTT. Amino acid sequence: CASSLLRGTNTGELFF.

V usage is TRBV13 and J usage is TRBJ2-7; maybe TRBD1 (5 bases). CDR3 size: 14 residues. Looked up from germline, CDR1 is PRHDT and CDR2 is FYEKMQ (reference sequence). The V and J ends lost 0 bases and 3 bases respectively, with 9 bases between them. In DNA, the CDR3 is TGTGCCAGCAGCTTAGGGGGGCAGGGCTACGAGCAGTACTTC. This gives the protein CASSLGGQGYEQYF.

The chain combines TRBV29-1 with TRBJ2-5; D gene unclear. The CDR3 consists of 12 residues. Germline V lookup: CDR1 SQVTM, CDR2 ANQGSEA. The V end was cut by 4 bases, the J end by 1 base, with 7 bases between. CDR3 in amino acids: CSVVYSQETQYF. Written as DNA, the CDR3 is TGCAGCGTTGTGTATAGCCAAGAGACCCAGTACTTC.

The chain carries TRBV12-2 and TRBJ2-7; the DNA was not used to check the table's D call, TRBD2. TRBV12-2 is shown as a pseudogene. The CDR3 runs to 14 residues. CDR3 amino acids: CASRLATHPYEQYF. DNA of the CDR3: TGTGCAAGTCGCTTAGCGACTCATCCCTACGAGCAGTACTTC.

The J gene is TRBJ1-4, the V gene TRBV7-2; possibly TRBD1 for D (5 bases). The CDR3 covers 14 residues. The V gene lost 5 bases and the J gene lost 5 bases, with 12 bases spanning the gap. Germline V gene lookup returns CDR1 SGHTA and CDR2 FQGNSA. The CDR3 protein is CASSIDRMNEKLFF. The CDR3 DNA is TGTGCCAGCAGCATCGACAGAATGAATGAAAAACTGTTTTTT.

The J gene is TRBJ2-2, the V gene TRBV5-1; 8 bases align to TRBD1. CDR3 length: 15 amino acids. From germline, CDR1 is SGHRS and CDR2 YFSETQ. Trimming removed 3 bases from V and 0 bases from J; junction bases left unmatched: 1. CDR3 amino acids: CASSSGGPNTGELFF. The CDR3, as DNA: TGCGCCAGCAGCTCAGGGGGCCCGAACACCGGGGAGCTGTTTTTT.

The rearrangement links TRBV5-1 to TRBJ2-3; D is perhaps TRBD1 (6 bases). Trimming removed 4 bases at V and 2 bases at J, with 14 bases between. From germline, CDR1 is SGHRS and CDR2 YFSETQ. This CDR3 has 15 residues. CDR3: CASSVRTVFTDTQYF. In DNA, the CDR3 is TGCGCCAGCAGCGTACGGACAGTTTTCACAGATACGCAGTATTTT.

J is TRBJ1-2 and V is TRBV18; 11 nucleotides line up with TRBD1. Germline values: CDR1 KGHSH, CDR2 LQKENI. The CDR3 is 15 amino acids. With V trimmed by 3 bases and J by 6 bases, 6 bases remained unmatched. The DNA of the CDR3 is TGTGCCAGCTCACCGCTTGGACAGGGGGCTAATGGCTACACCTTC. Its protein product is CASSPLGQGANGYTF. Full variable domain (missing parts from reference TRBV18 and TRBJ1-2): NAGVMQNPRHLVRRRGQEARLRCSPMKGHSHVYWYRQLPEEGLKFMVYLQKENIIDESGMPKERFSAEFPKEGPSILRIQQVVRGDSAAYFCASSPLGQGANGYTFGSGTRLTVV.

The chain uses TRBV7-9 and TRBJ2-7; a possible D gene is TRBD1 (5 bases). Germline V gene data show CDR1 as SEHNR and CDR2 as FQNEAQ (reference sequence). The CDR3 extends over 15 amino acids. Deletions cut 1 base from V and 3 bases from J, with 13 bases between. CDR3 region: CASSLEAQADYEQYF. The CDR3 DNA follows: TGTGCCAGCAGCTTAGAGGCACAGGCAGACTACGAGCAGTACTTC.

This chain's CDR3 is CAILKLAGGPNAGELFF. In DNA, the CDR3 is TGTGCCATCCTTAAACTAGCGGGAGGGCCCAATGCCGGGGAGCTGTTTTTT. V gene TRBV10-3 combines with J gene TRBJ2-2, with 13 bases lining up with TRBD2. Germline CDR1 is ENHRY and CDR2 is SYGVKD. The V segment lost 8 bases and the J segment 6 bases; nucleotides outside the gene matches: 12. This CDR3 contains 17 residues.

This chain joins TRBV4-2 and TRBJ2-1; a weak D match, TRBD2 (6 bases). The germline gives CDR1 LGHNA, CDR2 YNFKEQ. CDR3 size: 16 residues. Trimming pared 0 bases from V and 3 bases from J, leaving 12 bases between. The CDR3 DNA sequence: TGTGCCAGCAGCCAAGATAGGAGGGGAGACTACAATGAGCAGTTCTTC. Amino acids: CASSQDRRGDYNEQFF.

This chain uses TRBV15 with TRBJ2-7; D is possibly TRBD1 (5 bases). Germline V gene data show CDR1 as LNHNV and CDR2 as YYDKDF (reference sequence). The CDR3 extends over 14 amino acids. Trimming cost V 0 bases and J 6 bases, with 12 bases left between them. The CDR3 region has the DNA TGTGCCACCAGCAGAGATTGGACATCCCGCGAGCAGTACTTC. Encoded protein: CATSRDWTSREQYF.

The CDR3 DNA reads as TGTGCCATCAGTGAAGGCAGGGGGTCTGTAGAGACCCAGTACTTC. Its translation: CAISEGRGSVETQYF. The chain couples TRBV10-3 to TRBJ2-5; 7 bases align to TRBD1. This CDR3 contains 15 residues. Germline loops: CDR1 ENHRY, CDR2 SYGVKD. Trimming at V came to 3 bases and at J to 4 bases, leaving 8 bases not matched to a gene.

V gene TRBV28 combines with J gene TRBJ1-5; TRBD1 agrees at 9 bases. The CDR3 length is 14 residues. With V trimmed by 8 bases and J by 7 bases, 9 bases remained unmatched. CDR1 is MDHEN, CDR2 SYDVKM, per germline. The CDR3 loop reads CASHRDRASQPQHF. DNA for the CDR3: TGTGCCAGCCACCGGGACAGGGCGTCCCAGCCCCAGCATTTT. The entire variable domain, with the rest obtained from reference TRBV28 and TRBJ1-5, is as follows: DVKVTQSSRYLVKRTGEKVFLECVQDMDHENMFWYRQDPGLGLRLIYFSYDVKMKEKGDIPEGYSVSREKKERFSLILESASTNQTSMYLCASHRDRASQPQHFGDGTRLSIL.

The rearrangement joins TRBV4-3 to TRBJ2-1; TRBD2 matches at 8 bases. V lost 4 bases, J lost 0 bases, and 5 bases stayed unmatched. The CDR3 has 16 amino acids. Germline CDR1 and CDR2: LGHNA and YSLEER. The CDR3 DNA reads TGCGCCAGCAGCCGATCCAGCGGGAGCTCCTACAATGAGCAGTTCTTC. Amino acid sequence: CASSRSSGSSYNEQFF.

The chain has TRBV5-1 and TRBJ2-1; TRBD2 matches 7 bases. Germline-derived CDR1 and CDR2 are SGHRS and YFSETQ. The CDR3 loop spans 13 amino acids. With 0 bases clipped from V and 10 bases from J, the junction kept 4 bases outside the gene matches. CDR3: CASSLARGGEQFF. The CDR3 bases are TGCGCCAGCAGCTTGGCAAGGGGAGGGGAGCAGTTCTTC.

V is TRBV6-5 and J is TRBJ2-7; possibly TRBD2 for D (5 bases). Trimming left V 6 bases short and J 3 bases short, with 12 bases between. Per germline, CDR1 MNHEY and CDR2 SVGAGI. The CDR3 runs 13 residues. CDR3 residues: CASSSFSGYEQYF. Written as DNA, the CDR3 is TGTGCCAGCAGCTCTTTCAGCGGCTACGAGCAGTACTTC.

The rearrangement uses TRBV19 and TRBJ1-5, with 7 positions matching TRBD1. The V gene end was trimmed by 6 bases and the J gene end by 2 bases; junction bases not matched to a gene: 7. This CDR3 has 15 residues. Germline V lookup: CDR1 LNHDA, CDR2 SQIVND (reference sequence). In DNA form, the CDR3 reads TGTGCCAGTAGGGCGGGGACAGCTGGCAATCAGCCCCAGCATTTT. Its protein product is CASRAGTAGNQPQHF.

This rearrangement joins TRBV27 to TRBJ1-2, with 9 bases identical to TRBD1. The CDR3 loop spans 13 amino acids. J was trimmed by 6 bases and V by 2 bases; bases with no gene match: 1. Germline assignment: CDR1 MNHEY and CDR2 SMNVEV (reference sequence). The CDR3 bases are TGTGCCAGCAGTTTAAGGACAGGGGATGGCTACACCTTC. As protein: CASSLRTGDGYTF.

The chain has TRBV6-5 and TRBJ2-1, with TRBD2 matching over 9 bases. CDR3 length equals 15 residues. CDR1 is MNHEY and CDR2 is SVGAGI in the germline V gene. Trimming took 0 bases from V and 7 from J; bases not matched to a gene: 4. The CDR3 nucleotides read TGTGCCAGCAGTTACTCGGCGGGAGGGGGGAATGAGCAGTTCTTC. Its protein product is CASSYSAGGGNEQFF.

V is TRBV19 and J is TRBJ1-1; D call uncertain. The germline V gene has CDR1 LNHDA and CDR2 SQIVND (reference sequence). Trimming took 5 bases from V and 2 from J, leaving 12 bases between them. CDR3 length: 14 amino acids. CDR3 sequence: CASSLDRGNTEAFF. CDR3 nucleotide sequence: TGTGCCAGTAGTCTCGACCGGGGAAACACTGAAGCTTTCTTT.

The chain combines TRBV25-1 with TRBJ2-3; possibly TRBD1 for D (6 bases). The V gene lost 8 bases and the J gene lost 6 bases, with 9 bases spanning the gap. Germline V gene sequence: CDR1 MGHDK, CDR2 SYGVNS. The CDR3 length is 11 residues. In nucleotides, the CDR3 is TGTGCCAGCGGACAGCGGGATACGCAGTATTTT. It is translated as CASGQRDTQYF.

This chain connects TRBV7-2 to TRBJ2-3; D gene uncertain. V was trimmed by 2 bases and J by 2 bases, leaving 11 bases between them. The CDR3 is made up of 15 amino acids. The V gene's germline CDR1 is SGHTA and CDR2 FQGNSA. The CDR3 region has the DNA TGTGCCAGCAGCTTATCGCCAGGTTTCACAGATACGCAGTATTTT. This gives the protein CASSLSPGFTDTQYF.

The genes are TRBV28 and TRBJ1-2; D unclear. Trimming took off 5 bases at V and 3 bases at J, with 10 bases between the two ends. This CDR3 is 13 amino acids long. Germline CDR1 is MDHEN and CDR2 is SYDVKM. CDR3 sequence: CASSRGIHYGYTF. For the CDR3, the DNA is TGTGCCAGCAGTCGAGGAATCCACTATGGCTACACCTTC.

V is TRBV18 and J is TRBJ2-1; tentatively, D is TRBD1 (6 bases). Trimming removed 0 bases at V and 5 bases at J, with 17 bases between. The germline V gene encodes CDR1 KGHSH and CDR2 LQKENI. CDR3 length equals 17 residues. In DNA, the CDR3 is TGTGCCAGCTCACCACCACCCGCCGGGCAGGGGAACAATGAGCAGTTCTTC. Translation gives CASSPPPAGQGNNEQFF.

V is TRBV4-3 and J is TRBJ1-6; 7 bases are a match to TRBD1. Looked up from germline, CDR1 is LGHNA and CDR2 is YSLEER. The CDR3 is 16 residues long. Germline trimming cut 0 bases from V and 8 bases from J; bases unmatched to any gene: 7. CDR3 protein: CASSQEPDRVDSPLHF. For the CDR3, the DNA is TGCGCCAGCAGCCAAGAACCCGACAGGGTGGATTCACCCCTCCACTTT.

This chain connects TRBV4-3 to TRBJ2-3; TRBD2 might be the D (6 bases). The germline V and J ends were trimmed by 1 base and 6 bases, with 14 bases remaining between them. Germline CDR1 and CDR2: LGHNA and YSLEER. The CDR3 runs to 15 residues. DNA for the CDR3: TGCGCCAGCAGCCAAGCCCGGCTAGCGTCGGATACGCAGTATTTT. It codes for CASSQARLASDTQYF.